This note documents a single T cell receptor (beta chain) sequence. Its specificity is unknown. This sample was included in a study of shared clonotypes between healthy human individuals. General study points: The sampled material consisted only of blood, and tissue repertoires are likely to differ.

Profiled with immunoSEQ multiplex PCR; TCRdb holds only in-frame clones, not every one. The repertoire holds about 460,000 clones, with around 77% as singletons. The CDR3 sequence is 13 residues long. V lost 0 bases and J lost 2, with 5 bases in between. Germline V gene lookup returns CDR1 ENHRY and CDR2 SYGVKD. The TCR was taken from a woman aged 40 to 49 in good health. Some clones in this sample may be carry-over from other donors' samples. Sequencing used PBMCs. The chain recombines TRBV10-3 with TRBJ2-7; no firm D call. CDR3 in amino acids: CAISESGTYEQYF. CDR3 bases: TGTGCCATCAGTGAGTCGGGTACCTACGAGCAGTACTTC.